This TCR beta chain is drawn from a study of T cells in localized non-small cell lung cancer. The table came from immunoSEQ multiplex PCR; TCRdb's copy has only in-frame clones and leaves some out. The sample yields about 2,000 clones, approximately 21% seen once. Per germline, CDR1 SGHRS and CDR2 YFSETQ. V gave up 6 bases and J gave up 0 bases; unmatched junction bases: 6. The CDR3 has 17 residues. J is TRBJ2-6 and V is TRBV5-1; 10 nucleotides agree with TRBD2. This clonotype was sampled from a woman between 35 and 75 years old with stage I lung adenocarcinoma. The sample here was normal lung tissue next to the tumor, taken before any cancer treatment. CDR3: CASNLLAGPSGANVLTF. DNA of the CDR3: TGCGCCAGCAACCTACTAGCGGGGCCCTCTGGGGCCAACGTCCTGACTTTC. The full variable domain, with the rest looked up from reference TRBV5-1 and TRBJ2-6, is KAGVTQTPRYLIKTRGQQVTLSCSPISGHRSVSWYQQTPGQGLQFLFEYFSETQRNKGNFPGRFSGRQFSNSRSEMNVSTLELGDSALYLCASNLLAGPSGANVLTFGAGSRLTVL.